These 18 T cell receptor beta chains came from one sample sequenced in a study of tissue T cells after allogeneic stem cell transplantation. Sequencing used immunoSEQ multiplex PCR; TCRdb keeps in-frame clones, though not all of them. The data contain around 7,700 clones, 50% to 55% of them seen just once; the ten biggest clones take up approximately 5.4%. Time point noted: mouse harvest day 7 after allogeneic transplant. The graft held 10^6 splenic CD5+ T cells and 10^7 T-cell-depleted bone marrow cells. Sequences were obtained from gut tissue. The receptor source for this set is a female BALB/c mouse given C57BL/6 T cells with graft-versus-host disease after an allogeneic hematopoietic cell transplant.

Note on this clone: Mouse gene names apply. With the read ending 1 residue before the CDR3 end, the germline J gene is used to fill in that end. The sample has other DNA sequences that encode this CDR3 too. This chain links TRBV26 with TRBJ1-1, with D perhaps TRBD1 (5 bases). Between the trimmed V and J ends, which lost 4 bases and 4 bases, there was a span of 10 bases. This CDR3 region has 13 residues. The germline V gene encodes CDR1 KGHPV and CDR2 FQNQEV (reference sequence). The CDR3 DNA, read in part, is TGTGCCAGCAGTCGCCAGGGTGGCACAGAAGTCTTC. Amino acid sequence: CASSRQGGTEVF. The CDR3, in full, reads CASSRQGGTEVFF. The full variable domain, rest sourced from reference TRBV26 and TRBJ1-1, is NSKVIQTPRYLVKGQGQKAKMRCIPEKGHPVVFWYQQNKNNEFKFLINFQNQEVLQQIDMTEKRFSAECPSNSPCSLEIQSSEAGDSALYLCASSRQGGTEVFFGKGTRLTVV.

The table lists this clone with a few counts. The gene symbols are mouse symbols. The read halts 1 residue ahead of the CDR3 end, with the missing end drawn from the germline J gene. The gene calls are TRBV3 and TRBJ2-7; D is unresolved. Germline assignment: CDR1 SNHLY and CDR2 FYNGKV (reference sequence). This CDR3 spans 12 amino acids. Between the trimmed V and J ends, which lost 5 bases and 0 bases, there was a span of 5 bases. CDR3 sequence: CASSPSSYEQYF. CDR3 bases read: TGTGCCAGCAGCCCAAGCTCCTATGAACAGTAC.

Notes on this clone: Gene labels here are mouse ones. Read coverage stops 1 residue before the CDR3 terminus; the germline J gene supplies the remainder. V usage is TRBV4 and J usage is TRBJ2-1; 10 bases are shared with TRBD2. CDR3 length equals 15 residues. With 5 bases clipped from V and 3 bases from J, the junction kept 4 bases outside the gene matches. Germline V CDR1 and CDR2: LGHDT, YNNKQL (reference sequence). The CDR3 here is CASSRNWGGYAEQFF. The sequenced CDR3 bases are TGTGCCAGCAGCCGGAACTGGGGGGGCTATGCTGAGCAGTTC. Full variable domain (rest looked up from reference TRBV4 and TRBJ2-1): ETAVFQTPNYHVTQVGNEVSFNCKQTLGHDTMYWYKQDSKKLLKIMFSYNNKQLIVNETVPRRFSPQSSDKAHLNLRIKSVEPEDSAVYLCASSRNWGGYAEQFFGPGTRLTVL.

As for this clone: Gene names refer to mouse genes. The observed sequence ends 1 residue before the CDR3 terminus, with the missing tail filled in from the germline J gene. This sequence joins TRBV13-1 and TRBJ1-4; 10 bases map to TRBD1. Per germline, CDR1 NSHNY and CDR2 SYGAGN. V shed 3 bases, J shed 7 bases, and the junction held 9 bases outside the gene matches. The CDR3 consists of 16 residues. The sequenced part of the CDR3 DNA is TGTGCCAGCAGTGGGGCCCCGGGACAGGGGACCGAAAGATTATTT. This translates into CASSGAPGQGTERLF. The complete CDR3 sequence is CASSGAPGQGTERLFF.

In regard to this clone: Each gene name is a mouse one. The CDR3 end falls 1 residue outside the read, so it is completed with the germline J gene. The chain links TRBV23 to TRBJ1-1; TRBD1 was called by the table and not checked on the DNA. CDR1 KGHTA and CDR2 FQNQQP come from the germline V gene. The CDR3 has 13 residues. CDR3 sequence: CSSSQGQGTEVFF. The CDR3 bases that were read are TGCTCCAGCAGTCAAGGACAGGGTACAGAAGTCTTC.

Worth noting for this clone: Gene names denote mouse genes. Sequencing ends 1 residue short of the CDR3 end; the germline J gene provides the rest. This chain links TRBV13-2 with TRBJ2-5; 9 positions agree with TRBD1. Per germline, CDR1 NNHNN and CDR2 SYGAGS (reference sequence). CDR3 length equals 14 residues. The ends lost 4 bases at V and 2 bases at J; junction bases unmatched: 2. The sequenced part of the CDR3 DNA is TGTGCCAGCGGTCACAGGGGGCGCCAAGACACCCAGTAC. It is translated as CASGHRGRQDTQY. The CDR3 reads in full as CASGHRGRQDTQYF.

Notes on this clone: The genes and germline here are from mouse. Read data end 1 residue before the CDR3 end; the end is taken from the germline J gene. The chain is built from TRBV12-2 and TRBJ1-4; 7 bases map to TRBD1. Germline values: CDR1 SGHLS, CDR2 HYDKME. Unmatched junction bases numbered 4, after V lost 4 bases and J lost 3 bases. There are 14 residues in the CDR3. CDR3 amino acids: CASSRDRTNERLFF. The sequenced CDR3 bases are TGTGCCAGCTCCCGGGACAGAACCAACGAAAGATTATTT.

A note on this clone: Genes and germline are mouse. The CDR3 goes on 1 residue after the read ends, and that part is filled in from the germline J gene. The chain combines TRBV3 with TRBJ2-2; 7 bases map to TRBD1. The CDR3 spans 15 residues. Germline V CDR1 and CDR2: SNHLY, FYNGKV (reference sequence). Trimming took 1 base from V and 4 from J; bases not matched to a gene: 3. The covered CDR3 bases are TGTGCCAGCAGCTTAGGACAGGGAGGCACCGGGCAGCTCTAC. This gives the protein CASSLGQGGTGQLY. The CDR3, in full, reads CASSLGQGGTGQLYF.

This clone has only a few counts. Gene names refer to mouse genes. The read ends 1 residue shy of where the CDR3 ends; the end is completed using the germline J gene. Other DNA sequences in this sample translate to the same CDR3. The chain has TRBV26 and TRBJ2-7, with TRBD2 matching 8 bases. The CDR3 contains 14 residues. Germline CDR1 is KGHPV and CDR2 is FQNQEV (reference sequence). Trimming at V came to 4 bases and at J to 6 bases, leaving 8 bases not matched to a gene. The part of the CDR3 DNA that was read is TGTGCCAGCAGTCCCACTGGGGGCGCGCGTGAACAGTAC. Translation: CASSPTGGAREQY. The entire CDR3 sequence reads CASSPTGGAREQYF.

On this clone: The gene names here belong to mouse. The read comes to an end 1 residue before the CDR3 does, leaving the germline J gene to fill in the end. The chain recombines TRBV26 with TRBJ2-1; 7 bases match TRBD2. The trim removed 5 bases at V and 2 bases at J, leaving 6 bases unmatched. The germline CDR1 and CDR2 sequences are KGHPV and FQNQEV (reference sequence). The CDR3 consists of 15 residues. The CDR3: CASSSPGTDYAEQFF. The part of the CDR3 DNA that was read is TGTGCCAGCAGTTCACCCGGGACTGACTATGCTGAGCAGTTC.

Turning to this clone: The gene names given are mouse names. The CDR3 goes on 1 residue after the read ends, and that part is filled in from the germline J gene. This sequence joins TRBV26 and TRBJ2-5; 7 positions match TRBD1. This CDR3 spans 13 amino acids. The ends lost 3 bases at V and 3 bases at J; junction bases unmatched: 0. CDR1 KGHPV and CDR2 FQNQEV come from the germline V gene (reference sequence). CDR3 protein: CASSLRGQDTQYF. Incomplete CDR3 DNA: TGTGCCAGCAGTCTCAGGGGGCAAGACACCCAGTAC.

Comments on this clone: Gene names follow the mouse nomenclature. The read terminates 1 residue ahead of where the CDR3 ends, so the germline J gene completes it. V is TRBV16 and J is TRBJ2-7; perhaps TRBD2 as D (6 bases). The germline V gene encodes CDR1 SGHSA and CDR2 FRNQAP. The ends were cut back, 1 base at V and 6 bases at J, with 7 bases in the middle. CDR3 length: 12 amino acids. The covered CDR3 bases are TGTGCAAGCAGCTTAGCTGGGGCTGAACAGTAC. It encodes CASSLAGAEQY. Given in full, the CDR3 is CASSLAGAEQYF.

As for this clone: Gene names are the mouse ones. With the read ending 1 residue before the CDR3 end, the germline J gene is used to fill in that end. The chain recombines TRBV12-2 with TRBJ2-7; 10 nucleotides line up with TRBD2. This CDR3 comprises 14 residues. Trimming removed 0 bases from V and 5 bases from J; junction bases left unmatched: 3. Germline CDR1 reads SGHLS; CDR2 reads HYDKME. CDR3: CASSLSGGAHEQYF. Partial CDR3 DNA: TGTGCCAGCTCTCTCTCTGGGGGGGCTCATGAACAGTAC. The entire variable domain, with the rest obtained from reference TRBV12-2 and TRBJ2-7, is as follows: NSGVVQSPRYIIKGKGERSILKCIPISGHLSVAWYQQTQGQELKFFIQHYDKMERDKGNLPSRFSVQQFDDYHSEMNMSALELEDSAVYFCASSLSGGAHEQYFGPGTRLTVL.

This clone is deemed medium-sized (0.01 to 0.1%). Mouse germline and gene names are used. The CDR3 extends 1 residue past the end of the read, so its final part is completed from the germline J gene. The chain links TRBV16 to TRBJ2-7, with TRBD2 as a possible D gene (7 bases). V lost 5 bases, J lost 0 bases, and 17 bases lay in between. The CDR3 totals 16 residues. Per the germline V gene, CDR1 is SGHSA and CDR2 is FRNQAP. The CDR3 bases that were read are TGTGCAAGCAGCCAGAGGGGGGGGAAGAGCTCCTATGAACAGTAC. Amino acid sequence: CASSQRGGKSSYEQY. The CDR3, in full, reads CASSQRGGKSSYEQYF.

Comment on this clone: Mouse gene names apply. With the read ending 1 residue before the CDR3 end, the germline J gene is used to fill in that end. The chain has TRBV26 and TRBJ1-3; no firm D call. Germline V lookup: CDR1 KGHPV, CDR2 FQNQEV (reference sequence). The CDR3 contains 13 residues. Trimming stripped 4 bases from V and 0 bases from J, with 4 bases between. The CDR3 is CASSQDSGNTLYF. The sequenced CDR3 bases are TGTGCCAGCAGTCAAGATTCTGGAAATACGCTCTAT.

By proportion, this clone is large. Mouse gene names and germline throughout. The read ends 1 residue early relative to the CDR3; the germline J gene fills the gap. The chain is built from TRBV12-2 and TRBJ2-7; TRBD2 matches 11 bases. Looked up from germline, CDR1 is SGHLS and CDR2 is HYDKME. CDR3 length: 15 amino acids. With V trimmed by 4 bases and J by 0 bases, 4 bases remained unmatched. The chain's CDR3 is CASSTDWGGSYEQYF. The CDR3 bases that were read are TGTGCCAGCTCCACTGACTGGGGGGGCTCCTATGAACAGTAC.

Concerning this clone itself: Gene names are mouse gene names. The read stops 1 residue short of the end of the CDR3; the missing end is completed from the germline J gene. The chain uses TRBV26 and TRBJ2-4; the D is unclear. CDR1 is KGHPV, CDR2 FQNQEV, per germline (reference sequence). V was cut by 0 bases and J by 0 bases, with 1 base left in between. The CDR3 runs to 13 residues. The CDR3 sequence is CASSLSSQNTLYF. Incomplete CDR3 DNA: TGTGCCAGCAGTCTGTCCAGTCAAAACACCTTGTAC.

This clone was seen a handful of times. All gene names here are mouse names. The CDR3 is cut off 1 residue early in the read; its end comes from the germline J gene. This chain links TRBV26 with TRBJ1-3; D is possibly TRBD1 (6 bases). The CDR3 is made up of 14 amino acids. CDR1 is KGHPV and CDR2 is FQNQEV in the germline V gene (reference sequence). V lost 2 bases to trimming and J lost 1 base, with 6 bases between them. CDR3 residues: CASSLGTSGNTLYF. The sequenced part of the CDR3 DNA is TGTGCCAGCAGTCTGGGGACATCTGGAAATACGCTCTAT.